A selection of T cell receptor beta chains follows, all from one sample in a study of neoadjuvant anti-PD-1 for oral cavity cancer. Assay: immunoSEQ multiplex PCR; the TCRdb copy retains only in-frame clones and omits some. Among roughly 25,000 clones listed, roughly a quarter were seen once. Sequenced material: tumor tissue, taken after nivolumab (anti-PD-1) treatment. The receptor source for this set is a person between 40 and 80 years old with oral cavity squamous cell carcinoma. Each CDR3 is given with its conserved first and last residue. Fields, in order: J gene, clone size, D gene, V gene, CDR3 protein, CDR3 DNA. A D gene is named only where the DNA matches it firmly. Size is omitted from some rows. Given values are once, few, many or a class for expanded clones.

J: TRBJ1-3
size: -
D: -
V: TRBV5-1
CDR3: CASSKRRESSGNTIYF
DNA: TGCGCCAGCAGTAAGCGGAGAGAGAGCTCTGGAAACACCATATATTTT

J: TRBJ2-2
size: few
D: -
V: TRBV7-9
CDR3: CASRQGGTVLTGELFF
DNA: TGTGCCAGCAGGCAGGGCGGGACCGTCTTGACCGGGGAGCTGTTTTTT

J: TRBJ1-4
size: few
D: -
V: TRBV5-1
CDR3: CASTPGPSFNEKLFF
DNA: TGCGCCAGCACCCCCGGACCGTCTTTTAATGAAAAACTGTTTTTT

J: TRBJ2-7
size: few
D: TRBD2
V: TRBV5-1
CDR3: CASSLLRGGAEQYF
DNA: TGCGCCAGCAGCCTGTTACGGGGGGGTGCCGAGCAGTACTTC

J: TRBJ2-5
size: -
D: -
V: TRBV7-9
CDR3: CASSLVETQYF
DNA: TGTGCCAGCAGCTTAGTAGAGACCCAGTACTTC

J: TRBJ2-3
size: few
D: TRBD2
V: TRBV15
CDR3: CATRDLAGGGLDTQYF
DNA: TGTGCCACCAGAGACCTAGCGGGGGGCGGCCTGGATACGCAGTATTTT

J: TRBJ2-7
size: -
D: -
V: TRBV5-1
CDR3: CASSLSQGGFYYEQYF
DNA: TGCGCCAGCAGCTTAAGCCAGGGTGGGTTTTACTACGAGCAGTACTTC

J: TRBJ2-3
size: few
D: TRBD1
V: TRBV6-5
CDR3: CASSRGQGVPDTQYF
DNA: TGTGCCAGCAGTCGGGGACAGGGGGTCCCAGATACGCAGTATTTT

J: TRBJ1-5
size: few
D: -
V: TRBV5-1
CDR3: CASSLAPAGSTDSNQPQHF
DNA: TGCGCCAGCAGCTTGGCCCCCGCAGGGTCGACGGATAGCAATCAGCCCCAGCATTTT

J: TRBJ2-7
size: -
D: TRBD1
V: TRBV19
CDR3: CASSMGQLYEQYF
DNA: TGTGCCAGTAGTATGGGACAGCTCTACGAGCAGTACTTC

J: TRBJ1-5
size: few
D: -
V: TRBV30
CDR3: CAWSVRRDQPQHF
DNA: TGTGCCTGGAGTGTACGTAGGGATCAGCCCCAGCATTTT

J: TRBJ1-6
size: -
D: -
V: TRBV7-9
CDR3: CASSLNDSPLHF
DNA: TGTGCCAGCAGCCTCAATGATTCACCCCTCCACTTT

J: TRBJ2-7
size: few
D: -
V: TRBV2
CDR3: CASNSDSWASYEQYF
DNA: TGTGCCAGCAATTCGGACAGTTGGGCCTCCTACGAGCAGTACTTC

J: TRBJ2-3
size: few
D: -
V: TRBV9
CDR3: CASSVEGRGGDTQYF
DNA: TGTGCCAGCAGCGTAGAAGGCAGGGGTGGAGATACGCAGTATTTT

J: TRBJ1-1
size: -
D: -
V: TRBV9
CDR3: CASSVDAGAVEAFF
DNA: TGTGCCAGCAGCGTAGACGCGGGGGCGGTTGAAGCTTTCTTT

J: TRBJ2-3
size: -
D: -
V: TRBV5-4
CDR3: CASSLRDTQYF
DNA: TGTGCCAGCAGCCTACGAGATACGCAGTATTTT

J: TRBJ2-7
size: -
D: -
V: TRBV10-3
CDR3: CAISGTGGGLYEQYF
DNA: TGTGCCATCAGTGGGACAGGCGGGGGGCTCTACGAGCAGTACTTC

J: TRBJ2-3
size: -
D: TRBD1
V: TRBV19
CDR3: CASSEQGPLADTQYF
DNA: TGTGCCAGTAGTGAACAGGGGCCCCTCGCGGATACGCAGTATTTT

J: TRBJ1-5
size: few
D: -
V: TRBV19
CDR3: CASSRETTSYSNQPQHF
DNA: TGTGCCAGTAGTCGGGAGACGACCTCATATAGCAATCAGCCCCAGCATTTT

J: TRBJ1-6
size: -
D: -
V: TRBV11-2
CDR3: CASSIGTPNSPLHF
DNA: TGTGCCAGCAGCATCGGGACTCCCAATTCACCCCTCCACTTT

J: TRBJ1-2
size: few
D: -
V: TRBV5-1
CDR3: CASRLSPGDGYTF
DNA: TGCGCCAGCAGATTAAGTCCGGGGGATGGCTACACCTTC

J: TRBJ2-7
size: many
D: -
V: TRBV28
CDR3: CASSLSTGMYEQYF
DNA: TGTGCCAGCAGTTTATCCACAGGGATGTACGAGCAGTACTTC